This T cell receptor beta chain is from a study of OX40 agonist ivuxolimab in advanced cancers. The method was immunoSEQ multiplex PCR; TCRdb's version includes in-frame clones alone and lacks a portion of them. The data hold tens of thousands of clones, with roughly 85% observed a single time. The junction had 5 bases not matched to a gene; V was cut back by 1 base and J by 2 bases. The CDR3 is made up of 16 amino acids. The V gene's germline CDR1 is SEHNR and CDR2 FQNEAQ (reference sequence). The chain joins TRBV7-9 to TRBJ1-5; TRBD1 matches 7 bases. Specimen: CD4+ or CD8+ T cells sorted from blood, collected in a trial of the OX40 agonist ivuxolimab. This receptor was taken from an adult with an advanced solid tumor such as melanoma, head and neck, liver or kidney cancer. The CDR3 is CASSLGPDRGNQPQHF. CDR3 bases: TGTGCCAGCAGCTTAGGTCCCGACAGGGGCAATCAGCCCCAGCATTTT.